A single sample is the source of the 12 T cell receptor beta chains below, sequenced in a study of blood T cells in healthy people across ages. Sample-barcoded 5' priming and a J-beta primer mix drove a second PCR of 7 to 11 cycles. TCRdb ran MiXCR on the 5' RACE reads and lists one entry per CDR3 protein. The sample includes more than 1,000,000 distinct CDR3 sequences, approximately 26% seen only once; the top ten take around 0.75%. In addition, the sample was reused for a study of T cells of mothers and their children.

Sequencing was performed on blood. Every receptor here comes from a girl between 2 and 10 years old in good health.

V gene TRBV7-8 combines with J gene TRBJ2-5; 7 positions agree with TRBD1. CDR3 length: 13 amino acids. V lost 1 base to trimming and J lost 11 bases; unmatched junction nucleotides: 7. Germline CDR1 and CDR2: SGHVS and FQNEAQ. CDR3 DNA sequence: TGTGCCAGCAGCTTAGATCAGGGGGTGGAACAGTACTTC. This codes for CASSLDQGVEQYF.

This clonotype was detected only a few times. J is TRBJ2-3 and V is TRBV4-1; 7 bases are a match to TRBD2. Looked up from germline, CDR1 is MGHRA and CDR2 is YSYEKL. V dropped 0 bases and J dropped 9; count of bases not matched to a gene: 6. CDR3 length: 14 amino acids. The CDR3 protein is CASSQDLREVTQYF. Written as DNA, the CDR3 is TGCGCCAGCAGCCAAGATCTACGGGAGGTGACGCAGTATTTT.

This clonotype occurred a few times. The genes are TRBV7-9 and TRBJ2-1; 9 bases are shared with TRBD1. Germline V CDR1 and CDR2: SEHNR, FQNEAQ (reference sequence). The CDR3 loop spans 15 amino acids. J gave up 8 bases and V 1 base, and 6 bases lay outside the gene matches. The CDR3 region is CASSLGGQGLDEQFF. The CDR3 DNA is TGTGCCAGCAGCTTAGGGGGACAGGGTCTAGATGAGCAGTTCTTC.

As for this clonotype: The germline gene is not matched at one end of the junction; a read error may be the cause. This chain links TRBV7-7 with TRBJ2-5; 7 bases line up with TRBD2. The end of the DNA is better explained by TRBJ2-1, so the J call may be wrong. Germline loops: CDR1 SSHAT, CDR2 FNYEAQ (reference sequence). This CDR3 contains 16 residues. CDR3 bases: TGTGCTAGCAGCCCGGGCGACGGGAGGAACTACAATGAGCAGTTCTTC. Encoded protein: CASSPGDGRNYNEQFF.

The rearrangement joins TRBV7-3 to TRBJ2-4; 7 bases agree with TRBD1. Germline CDR1 is SGHTA and CDR2 is FQGTGA. This CDR3 has 16 amino acids. The ends lost 3 bases at V and 3 bases at J; junction bases unmatched: 8. CDR3 sequence reads: CASSFRTGRGKNIQYF. DNA of the CDR3: TGTGCCAGCAGCTTCCGGACAGGACGAGGCAAAAACATTCAGTACTTC.

This chain links TRBV28 with TRBJ2-5; 9 bases line up with TRBD1. The DNA matches TRBJ2-1 better at its end, which makes the J call doubtful. Germline assignment: CDR1 MDHEN and CDR2 SYDVKM. The CDR3 loop spans 16 amino acids. The CDR3 sequence: CASSLPGQGGNNEQFF. DNA of the CDR3: TGTGCCAGCAGTTTACCGGGACAGGGTGGTAACAATGAGCAGTTCTTC.

This clonotype occurred many times. The rearrangement uses TRBV29-1 and TRBJ1-1, with D perhaps matching TRBD1 (6 bases). The V end lost 3 bases, the J end lost 10 bases, and 18 bases lay between the germline ends. Germline-derived CDR1 and CDR2 are SQVTM and ANQGSEA. The CDR3 sequence is 13 residues long. CDR3 in amino acids: CSVDLGAGEVAFF. CDR3 bases: TGCAGCGTTGATCTGGGGGCAGGGGAAGTAGCTTTCTTT.

Only a few counts were recorded for this clonotype. In nucleotides, the CDR3 is TGCAGTGCTAGCCTGGGGGGAGCATTAGAGACCCAGTACTTC. It translates to CSASLGGALETQYF. The chain has TRBV20-1 and TRBJ2-5, with D possibly being TRBD2 (6 bases). Germline V CDR1 and CDR2: DFQATT, SNEGSKA (reference sequence). V was pared by 3 bases and J by 4 bases, with 15 bases between. This CDR3 comprises 14 residues.

The chain links TRBV28 to TRBJ2-5; possible D gene TRBD2, 6 bases. CDR3 length: 15 residues. Germline values: CDR1 MDHEN, CDR2 SYDVKM. V lost 5 bases and J 4 bases, leaving 17 bases between the germline ends. The CDR3 nucleotides are TGTGCCAGCAGTACCCGGAGGGCCTGGGGAGAGACCCAGTACTTC. Its translation: CASSTRRAWGETQYF.

The chain is built from TRBV7-2 and TRBJ2-1; TRBD2 agrees at 9 bases. Germline CDR1 is SGHTA and CDR2 is FQGNSA. The V segment lost 3 bases and the J segment 4 bases; nucleotides outside the gene matches: 4. This CDR3 region has 15 residues. The DNA for the CDR3 is TGTGCCAGCAGCTTTGCGGGGGGGCTTTACAATGAGCAGTTCTTC. It codes for CASSFAGGLYNEQFF.

This clonotype has more than one count but fewer than ten. The CDR3 loop reads CASSIATASGNTIYF. CDR3 nucleotide sequence: TGTGCCAGTAGTATAGCGACGGCCTCTGGAAACACCATATATTTT. The chain is built from TRBV19 and TRBJ1-3; D ambiguous. Germline CDR1 is LNHDA and CDR2 is SQIVND (reference sequence). V lost 1 base and J lost 0, with 7 bases in between. This CDR3 region has 15 residues.

The V call is TRBV9, the J call TRBJ2-1, with D hard to call. CDR3 length: 15 amino acids. With 4 bases removed from V and 0 bases from J, the gap between germline ends came to 11 bases. CDR1 and CDR2 (germline): SGDLS, YYNGEE. The CDR3 here is CASSPRSSSYNEQFF. CDR3 nucleotides: TGTGCCAGCAGCCCGCGGTCGAGCTCCTACAATGAGCAGTTCTTC.